The T cell receptor beta chain described here comes from a study of regulatory T cells in long-lasting Graves disease. This clonotype turned up a few times. Its antigen is undetermined. TCR beta libraries were built with iRepertoire HTBI primers and Arm-PCR of CDR3 regions. TCRdb ran MiXCR on the multiplex PCR reads and lists one entry per CDR3 protein. The data hold approximately 560,000 distinct CDR3 sequences, with about 16% observed a single time. Trimming pared 0 bases from V and 2 bases from J, leaving 12 bases between. Per germline, CDR1 SGHRS and CDR2 YFSETQ. This CDR3 region has 16 residues. Study-level results: With persistent disease, TRBV28, TRBJ1-2 and TRBJ2-5 were the favored segments.

This sample's time point: newly diagnosed GD, antithyroid drugs for less than 3 months. TCR sequences were obtained from RNA taken from PBMCs. These same records also appear under a second study, on T cells in Graves' hyperthyroidism and ophthalmopathy. That paper notes: Diagnoses used clinical symptoms, serum thyroxine and TRAb, thyroid ultrasound and orbital computed tomography. First-round RT-PCR targeting the TCR CDR3 was performed with the HTBI primer set. Ophthalmopathy prediction by the model preceded onset by a median roughly 6 months.

Material: peripheral blood mononuclear cells (PBMCs), obtained at new diagnosis, from a patient treated with antithyroid drugs. The chain combines TRBV5-1 with TRBJ1-5; D gene uncertain. This TCR was sampled from a man aged 18 to 35 with Graves disease. Here the CDR3 DNA reads TGCGCCAGCAGCTTGGCCGGACGTATGGGCAATCAGCCCCAGCATTTT. Residues: CASSLAGRMGNQPQHF.